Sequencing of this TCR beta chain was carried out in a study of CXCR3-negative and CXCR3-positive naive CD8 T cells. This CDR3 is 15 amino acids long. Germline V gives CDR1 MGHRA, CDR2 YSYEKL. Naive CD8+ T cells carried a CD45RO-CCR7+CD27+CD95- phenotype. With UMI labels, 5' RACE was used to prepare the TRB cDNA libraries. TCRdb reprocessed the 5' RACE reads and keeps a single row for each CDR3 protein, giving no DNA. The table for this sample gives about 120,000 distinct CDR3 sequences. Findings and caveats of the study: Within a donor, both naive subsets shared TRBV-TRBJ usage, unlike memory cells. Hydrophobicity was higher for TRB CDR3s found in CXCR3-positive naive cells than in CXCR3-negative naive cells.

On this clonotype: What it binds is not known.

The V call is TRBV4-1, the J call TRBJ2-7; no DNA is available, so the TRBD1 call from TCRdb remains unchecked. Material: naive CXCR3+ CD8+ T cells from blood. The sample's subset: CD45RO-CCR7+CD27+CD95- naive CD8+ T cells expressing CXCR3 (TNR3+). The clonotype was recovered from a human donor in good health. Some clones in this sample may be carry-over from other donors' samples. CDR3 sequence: CASSIGTGVTYEQYF.